This T cell receptor beta chain was recovered during a study of blood T cells in healthy people across ages. Alongside a J-beta primer mix, a sample-barcoded 5' primer served in a second PCR lasting about 7 to 12 cycles. TCRdb reprocessed the 5' RACE reads with MiXCR, giving one entry per CDR3 protein. This sample has just over 1 million distinct CDR3 sequences; around 45% occur once, and the top ten carry approximately 20%. Germline-derived CDR1 and CDR2 are MDHEN and SYDVKM. V lost 3 bases and J lost 2, with 10 bases in between. This CDR3 region has 14 residues. This receptor was taken from a woman aged 55-70 years in good health. What was sequenced was blood. The rearrangement links TRBV28 to TRBJ1-2, with D possibly matching TRBD1 (5 bases). CDR3 coding DNA: TGTGCCAGCAGTTTTCAGGGAAGGAACTATGGCTACACCTTC. As protein: CASSFQGRNYGYTF.